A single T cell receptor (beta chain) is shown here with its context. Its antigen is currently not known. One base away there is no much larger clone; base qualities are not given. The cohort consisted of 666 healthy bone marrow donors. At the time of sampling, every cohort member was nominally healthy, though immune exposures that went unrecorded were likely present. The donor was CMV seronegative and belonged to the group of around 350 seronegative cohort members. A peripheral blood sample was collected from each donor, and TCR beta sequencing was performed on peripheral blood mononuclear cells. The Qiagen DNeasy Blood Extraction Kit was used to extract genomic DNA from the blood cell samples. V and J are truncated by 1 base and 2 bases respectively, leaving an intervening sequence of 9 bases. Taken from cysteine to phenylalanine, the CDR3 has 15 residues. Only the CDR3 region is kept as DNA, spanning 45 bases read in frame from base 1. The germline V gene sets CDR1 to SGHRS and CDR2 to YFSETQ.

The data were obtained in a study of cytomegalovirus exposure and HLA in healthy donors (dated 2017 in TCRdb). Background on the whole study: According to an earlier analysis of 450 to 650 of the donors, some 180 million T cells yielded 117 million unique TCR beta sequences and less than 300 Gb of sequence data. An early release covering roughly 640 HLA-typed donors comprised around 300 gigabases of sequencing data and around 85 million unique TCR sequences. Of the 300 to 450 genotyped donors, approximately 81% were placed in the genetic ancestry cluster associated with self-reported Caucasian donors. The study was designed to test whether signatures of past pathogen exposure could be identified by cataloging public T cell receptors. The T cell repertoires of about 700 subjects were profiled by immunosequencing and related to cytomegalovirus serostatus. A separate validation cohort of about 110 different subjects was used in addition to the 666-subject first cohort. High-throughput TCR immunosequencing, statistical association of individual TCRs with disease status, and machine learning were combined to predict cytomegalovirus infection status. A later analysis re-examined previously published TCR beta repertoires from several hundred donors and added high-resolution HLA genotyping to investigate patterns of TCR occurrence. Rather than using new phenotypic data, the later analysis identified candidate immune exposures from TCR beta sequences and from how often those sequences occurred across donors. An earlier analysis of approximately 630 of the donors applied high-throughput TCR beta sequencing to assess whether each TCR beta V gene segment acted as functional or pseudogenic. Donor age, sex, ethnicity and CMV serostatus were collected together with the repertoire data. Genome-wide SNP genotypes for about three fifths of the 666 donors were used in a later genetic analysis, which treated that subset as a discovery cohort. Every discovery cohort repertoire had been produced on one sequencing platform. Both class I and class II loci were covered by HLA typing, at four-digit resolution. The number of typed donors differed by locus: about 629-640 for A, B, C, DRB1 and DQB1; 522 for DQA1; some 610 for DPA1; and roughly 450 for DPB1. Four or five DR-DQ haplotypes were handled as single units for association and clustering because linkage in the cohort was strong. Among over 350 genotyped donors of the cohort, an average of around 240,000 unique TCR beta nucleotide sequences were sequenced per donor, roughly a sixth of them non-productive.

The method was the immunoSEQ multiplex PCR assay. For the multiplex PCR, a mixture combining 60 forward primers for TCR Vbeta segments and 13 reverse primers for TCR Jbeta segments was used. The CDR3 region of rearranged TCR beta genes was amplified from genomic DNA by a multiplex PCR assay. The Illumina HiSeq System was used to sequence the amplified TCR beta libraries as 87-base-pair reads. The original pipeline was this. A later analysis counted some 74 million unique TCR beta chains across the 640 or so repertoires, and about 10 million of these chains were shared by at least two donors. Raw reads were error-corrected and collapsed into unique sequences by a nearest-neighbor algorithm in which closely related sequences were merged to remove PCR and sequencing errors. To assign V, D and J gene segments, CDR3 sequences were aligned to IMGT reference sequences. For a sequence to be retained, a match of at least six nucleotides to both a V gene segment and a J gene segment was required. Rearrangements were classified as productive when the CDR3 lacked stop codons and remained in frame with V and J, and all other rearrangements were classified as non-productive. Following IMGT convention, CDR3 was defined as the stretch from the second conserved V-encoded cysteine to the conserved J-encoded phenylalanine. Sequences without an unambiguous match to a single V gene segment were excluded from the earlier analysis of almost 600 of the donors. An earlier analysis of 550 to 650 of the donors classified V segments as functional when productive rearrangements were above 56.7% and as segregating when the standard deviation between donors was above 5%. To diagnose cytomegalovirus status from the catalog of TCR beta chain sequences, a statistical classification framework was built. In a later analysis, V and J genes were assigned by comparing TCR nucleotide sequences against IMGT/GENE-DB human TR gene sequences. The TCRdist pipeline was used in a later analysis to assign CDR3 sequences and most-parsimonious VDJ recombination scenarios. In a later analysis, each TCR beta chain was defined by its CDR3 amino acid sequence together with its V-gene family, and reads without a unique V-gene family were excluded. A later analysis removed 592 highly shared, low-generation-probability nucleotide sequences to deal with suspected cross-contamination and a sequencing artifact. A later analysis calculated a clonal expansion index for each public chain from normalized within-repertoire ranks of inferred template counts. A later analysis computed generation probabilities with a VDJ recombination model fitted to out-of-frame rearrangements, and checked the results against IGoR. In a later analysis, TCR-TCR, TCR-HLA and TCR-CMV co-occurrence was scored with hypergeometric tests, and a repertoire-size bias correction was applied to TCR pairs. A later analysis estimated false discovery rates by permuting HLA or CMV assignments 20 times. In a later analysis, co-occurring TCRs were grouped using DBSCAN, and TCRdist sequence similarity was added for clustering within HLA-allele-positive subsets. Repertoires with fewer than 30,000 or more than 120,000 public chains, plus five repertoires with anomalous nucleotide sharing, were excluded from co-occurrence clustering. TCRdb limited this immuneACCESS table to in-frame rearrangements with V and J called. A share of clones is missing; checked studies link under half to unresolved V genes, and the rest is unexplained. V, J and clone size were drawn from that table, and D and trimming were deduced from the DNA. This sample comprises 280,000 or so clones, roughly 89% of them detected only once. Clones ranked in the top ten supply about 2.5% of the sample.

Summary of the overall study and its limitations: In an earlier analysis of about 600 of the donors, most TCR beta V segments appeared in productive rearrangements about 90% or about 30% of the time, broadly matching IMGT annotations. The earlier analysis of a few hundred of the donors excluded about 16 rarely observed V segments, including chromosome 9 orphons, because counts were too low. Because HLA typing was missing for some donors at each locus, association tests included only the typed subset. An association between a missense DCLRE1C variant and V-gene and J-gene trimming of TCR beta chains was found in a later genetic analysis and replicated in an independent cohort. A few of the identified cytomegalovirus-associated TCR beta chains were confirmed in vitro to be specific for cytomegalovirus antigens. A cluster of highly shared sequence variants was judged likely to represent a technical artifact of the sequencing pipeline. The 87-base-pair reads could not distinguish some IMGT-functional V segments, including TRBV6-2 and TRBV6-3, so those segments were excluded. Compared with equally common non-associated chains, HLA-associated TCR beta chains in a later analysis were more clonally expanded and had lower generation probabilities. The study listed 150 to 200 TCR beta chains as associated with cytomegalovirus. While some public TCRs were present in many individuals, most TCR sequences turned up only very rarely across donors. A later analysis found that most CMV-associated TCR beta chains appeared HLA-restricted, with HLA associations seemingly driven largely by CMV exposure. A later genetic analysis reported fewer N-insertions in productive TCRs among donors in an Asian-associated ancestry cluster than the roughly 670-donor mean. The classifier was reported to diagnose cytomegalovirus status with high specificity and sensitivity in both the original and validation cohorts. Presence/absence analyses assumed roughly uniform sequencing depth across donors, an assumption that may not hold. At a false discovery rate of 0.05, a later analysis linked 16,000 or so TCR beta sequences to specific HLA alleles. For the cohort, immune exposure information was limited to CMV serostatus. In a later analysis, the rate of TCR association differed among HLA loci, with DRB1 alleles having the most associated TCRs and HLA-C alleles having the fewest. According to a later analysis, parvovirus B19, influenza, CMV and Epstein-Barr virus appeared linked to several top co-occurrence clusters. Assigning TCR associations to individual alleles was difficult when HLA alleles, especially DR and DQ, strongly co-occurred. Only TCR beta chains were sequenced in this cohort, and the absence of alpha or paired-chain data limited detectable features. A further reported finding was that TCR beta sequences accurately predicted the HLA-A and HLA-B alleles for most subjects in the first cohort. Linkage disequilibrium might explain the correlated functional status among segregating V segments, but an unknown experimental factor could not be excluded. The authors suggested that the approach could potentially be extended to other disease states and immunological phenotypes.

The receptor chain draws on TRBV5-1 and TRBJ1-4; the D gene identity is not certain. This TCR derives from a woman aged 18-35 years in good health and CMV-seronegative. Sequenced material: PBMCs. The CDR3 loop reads CASSLSGGTNEKLFF. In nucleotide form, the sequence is TGCGCCAGCAGCTTGTCTGGAGGGACTAATGAAAAACTGTTTTTT.